This T cell receptor (beta chain) was identified during a study of T cells in Graves' hyperthyroidism and ophthalmopathy (dated by TCRdb to between 2017 and 2020). Notes on the research overall: Peripheral blood samples were taken at the time of initial diagnosis, prior to any treatment. TCR V-J signatures able to tell the groups apart were searched for in a discovery cohort of approximately 95 patients, of whom around 43 had Graves' ophthalmopathy and 57 had stable Graves' hyperthyroidism. An independent validation cohort of 18 to 20 hyperthyroidism patients and roughly 16 patients who later progressed to ophthalmopathy tested prospective prediction of ophthalmopathy. The 95 to 100 discovery patients were randomly divided into training and test sets at a 7:3 ratio. In addition, the study compared T-cell repertoires in thyroid tissue and in blood from roughly six Graves' hyperthyroidism patients. Once sampling was done, hyperthyroidism patients were given methimazole at a starting dose of 30 mg daily, whereas ophthalmopathy patients were given high-dose intravenous methylprednisolone. The paper describes TCR Vbeta CDR3 sequencing of 130 to 150 peripheral blood samples, made up of some 40 ophthalmopathy patients, roughly 72 hyperthyroidism patients and about 17 progressor patients.

Hyperthyroidism patients were newly diagnosed, with disease duration under 2 months, and aged 18 to 65 years. Exclusion was applied to patients with uncontrolled infections, other autoimmune diseases, pregnancy or lactation. Diagnoses relied on clinical symptoms, serum thyroxine and TRAb, thyroid ultrasound and orbital computed tomography. For progressor patients, blood was drawn at the first diagnosis of hyperthyroidism, before any ophthalmopathy symptoms had appeared. PBMCs were isolated from roughly 10 ml of fresh peripheral blood by Ficoll-Paque density gradient centrifugation. Progressor patients were first diagnosed with Graves' hyperthyroidism and then developed ophthalmopathy during follow-up. Total RNA was extracted using Trizol reagent, and RNA quality was assessed on an Agilent 2100 Bioanalyzer. TCR beta CDR3 regions were amplified from RNA transcripts. The first round of RT-PCR for the TCR CDR3 was performed with the HTBI primer set and the Qiagen OneStep RT-PCR kit. The libraries were constructed in a second round of multiplex PCR and then size-selected and purified. Libraries were sequenced paired-end with 100 bp reads on an Illumina HiSeq2000. In the source study's methods: SOAPnuke was used to process the raw data, removing reads that contained adapters or uncalled bases, had a mean Phred below 15, or lacked an exact match to the constant primer or identifier. COPE v1.2.5 was used to merge the high-quality paired reads, and each unique nucleotide sequence was defined as a clonotype. MiTCR v1.1 was used to align the clonotypes against IMGT TRBV, TRBD and TRBJ reference segments. Analysis was restricted to V-J combinations with a frequency above 0.0001, which covered 98% to 99.2% of repertoires. The TCS score was defined as F50 (clonal expansion) divided by E x V (chaos), with BLOSUM62-based TCRdist calculated between CDR3 peptides within each V-J. Welch's t-statistics and random forest reduced fewer than 600 V-J features to under 15, which were used in a naive Bayes classifier (R e1071). The public reads were reanalyzed by TCRdb: fastp trimming at Q25, MiXCR alignment, in-frame beta chains only. Entries that share a CDR3 protein sequence are merged under the most common genes and DNA. What appears here as the V and J calls and clone size reflects TCRdb's work, not the paper's. The sample has roughly 400,000 distinct CDR3 sequences on record, 15% to 18% of them singletons. Jointly, the top ten make up 25% to 35% of the sample.

What the study reported, not specific to this receptor: In validation, the model predicted progression to ophthalmopathy a median of roughly six months before onset, with roughly 68% sensitivity and roughly 79% specificity. Most expanded thyroid clonotypes (frequency above 0.001) were also detected in blood, suggesting blood repertoires may reflect thyroid immune responses. Ophthalmopathy was separated from stable hyperthyroidism by a 13 V-J signature model, with around 90% sensitivity and 81% to 82% specificity obtained in cross-validation and 80%/75% obtained in testing. No statistical method was used to fix the sample size in advance, and group allocation was not hidden from the investigators.

As concerns this clonotype: Its antigen remains undetermined. Qualities for individual bases were not recorded, and no much larger clone is one base off.

Here V drops 3 bases and J drops 7 bases, and the junction holds 7 bases not matched to any gene. The CDR3 starts with the cysteine, ends with the phenylalanine, and has 14 residues. Only CDR3 DNA is held: 42 bases, read in frame from base 1. This sequence originates from a woman between 18 and 29 years old with Graves' hyperthyroidism that later progressed to Graves' ophthalmopathy. Recombination connected TRBV12-3 or TRBV12-4 to TRBJ2-7, with 9 bases aligning to TRBD1. The sequenced material came from blood. Here the CDR3 is given as CASSFPQGAREQYF. The nucleotide sequence reads as follows: TGTGCCAGCAGTTTCCCACAGGGGGCGCGTGAGCAGTACTTC.